This is a list of T cell receptor beta chains from one sample in a study of blood T cell repertoires in COVID-19. Clones were read by immunoSEQ multiplex PCR, and TCRdb kept only the in-frame ones, dropping some. The sample consists of over 80,000 clones, about 83% of them appearing once. Sequencing used peripheral blood. The receptors shown here come from a woman aged 55-69 years with acute or convalescent COVID-19. Both conserved end residues are part of each CDR3. D genes are given only for firm matches. Part of the rows lack a size; the others show once, few, many or a class for expanded clones.

j_call clone_size d_call v_call cdr3_nt cdr3_aa
TRBJ1-5 . . TRBV30 TGTGCCTGGAGCCACGGCGGGTCGTCCGGGCAAGCCCAGCATTTT CAWSHGGSSGQAQHF
TRBJ1-1 . TRBD1 TRBV5-4 TGTGCCAGCAGCCTGGACAGGGCCATGAACACTGAAGCTTTCTTT CASSLDRAMNTEAFF
TRBJ1-5 . . TRBV5-4 TGTGCCAGCAGCTTACAGGGCCAGCCCCAGCATTTT CASSLQGQPQHF
TRBJ1-1 . . TRBV5-1 TGCGCCAGCAGCTTGGTACGGGGGGACACTGAAGCTTTCTTT CASSLVRGDTEAFF
TRBJ1-2 . TRBD1 TRBV4-3 TGCGCCAGCAGCCAGTCTCCCGGGACAGGAGTCTATGGCTACACCTTC CASSQSPGTGVYGYTF
TRBJ2-3 . TRBD1 TRBV3-1/TRBV3-2 TGTGCCAGCAGCGTGCGGGACAGGGGTATCACAGATACGCAGTATTTT CASSVRDRGITDTQYF
TRBJ1-6 . TRBD1 TRBV6-2/TRBV6-3 TGTGCCAGCAGTTCACCCGGGACAGGGGGATCACCCCTCCACTTT CASSSPGTGGSPLHF
TRBJ2-2 . . TRBV24-1 TGTGCCACCAGTGTCTCCGGGGAGCTGTTTTTT CATSVSGELFF
TRBJ1-1 . TRBD1 TRBV19 TGTGCCAGTAGTCTTGGGACAGGGGCTACTGAAGCTTTCTTT CASSLGTGATEAFF
TRBJ2-7 . . TRBV7-8 TGTGCCAGCAGCTTATTTCGGAGCTACGAGCAGTACTTC CASSLFRSYEQYF
TRBJ2-2 . TRBD2 TRBV4-2 TGTGCCAGCAGCCAAGACCCCCCGACGGCTGGACTAGCGGGAGGGCCTGGCACCGGGGAGCTGTTTTTT CASSQDPPTAGLAGGPGTGELFF
TRBJ1-1 . . TRBV3-1/TRBV3-2 TGTGCCAGCAGCCAAGTGCTGGGGGGTAGGACTGAAGCTTTCTTT CASSQVLGGRTEAFF
TRBJ2-2 once . TRBV7-8 TGTGCCAGCAGCTCTACATCACAGGGACCCGGGGAGCTGTTTTTT CASSSTSQGPGELFF
TRBJ1-1 . . TRBV20-1 TGCAGTGCTAGTATTCCTTCGGGTTTGAACACTGAAGCTTTCTTT CSASIPSGLNTEAFF
TRBJ1-4 . . TRBV7-2 TGTGCCAGCAGCTTAGAAAGACAGCCCTCACCTAATGAAAAACTGTTTTTT CASSLERQPSPNEKLFF
TRBJ1-1 . TRBD1 TRBV11-3 TGTGCCAGCAGCTTAGTAAAGGGGGCAAGCACTGAAGCTTTCTTT CASSLVKGASTEAFF
TRBJ2-1 . TRBD1 TRBV6-5 TGTGCCAGCAGTTCACTGACAGGGTCTTCCTACAATGAGCAGTTCTTC CASSSLTGSSYNEQFF
TRBJ2-5 . TRBD1 TRBV5-1 TGCGCCAGCAGACCCCAGGGACAGCTCCAAGAGACCCAGTACTTC CASRPQGQLQETQYF
TRBJ1-4 . TRBD1 TRBV7-6 TGTGCCAGCAGCCCGACAGGGGCGGCGACTAATGAAAAACTGTTTTTT CASSPTGAATNEKLFF
TRBJ1-5 . . TRBV10-3 TGTGCCATCAGTGTTGACAGGAACAATCAGCCCCAGCATTTT CAISVDRNNQPQHF
TRBJ1-3 few . TRBV20-1 TGCAGTGCTAGTCGTATGGCTCACTCTGGAAACACCATATATTTT CSASRMAHSGNTIYF
TRBJ2-3 . TRBD2 TRBV18 TGTGCCAGCTCAGCGATTAGCGGGTCCACAGATACGCAGTATTTT CASSAISGSTDTQYF
TRBJ1-2 . TRBD1 TRBV11-2 TGTGCCAGCAGCTTAGGGACAGGGAATCGAGTTGGCTACACCTTC CASSLGTGNRVGYTF
TRBJ1-3 . . TRBV19 TGTGCCAGTAGTAGGCAGGACTCTGGAAACACCATATATTTT CASSRQDSGNTIYF
TRBJ2-7 . . TRBV19 TGTGCCAGTACCCCACAGGGCTCCTACGAGCAGTACTTC CASTPQGSYEQYF
TRBJ1-1 . . TRBV6-5 TGTGCCAGCAGTTACTCAGGGACTCTCACTGAAGCTTTCTTT CASSYSGTLTEAFF
TRBJ2-3 . . TRBV7-2 TGTGCCAGCAGCTCTAAGGGCGGGGCCCCTAGCACAGATACGCAGTATTTT CASSSKGGAPSTDTQYF
TRBJ1-5 once TRBD1 TRBV6-5 TGTGCCAGCAGTTACTCAGGACAGGGTGGCGATCAGCCCCAGCATTTT CASSYSGQGGDQPQHF
TRBJ1-5 . . TRBV7-2 TGTGCCAGCAGCTTAGCGCTGGCGGTGCTTCAGCCCCAGCATTTT CASSLALAVLQPQHF
TRBJ2-5 . TRBD1 TRBV25-1 TGTGCCAGCAGTGAATTCGGCAGGGGGCGTCAAGAGACCCAGTACTTC CASSEFGRGRQETQYF
TRBJ2-5 . TRBD1 TRBV5-4 TGTGCCAGCAGCTTAGGGACAGGGGCCGTAGAGACCCAGTACTTC CASSLGTGAVETQYF
TRBJ2-1 . TRBD1 TRBV7-2 TGTGCCAGCAGCTTAAGGGCAGGGGGCGGCAATGAGCAGTTCTTC CASSLRAGGGNEQFF
TRBJ2-2 . TRBD1 TRBV4-3 TGCGCCAGCAGCCAAGATCTATTGGTCGGGACAGCAAACACCGGGGAGCTGTTTTTT CASSQDLLVGTANTGELFF
TRBJ1-3 . . TRBV4-1 TGCGCCAGCAGCCAGGTGGGGAGGGAGGGCTCTGGAAACACCATATATTTT CASSQVGREGSGNTIYF
TRBJ2-7 . TRBD2 TRBV7-9 TGTGCCAGCAGCCGGGGGGTTACCTACGAGCAGTACTTC CASSRGVTYEQYF
TRBJ1-1 once TRBD1 TRBV6-5 TGTGCCAGCAGTTACTCTCCGGGACAGGACTTCACTGAAGCTTTCTTT CASSYSPGQDFTEAFF
TRBJ1-5 . . TRBV12-3/TRBV12-4 TGTGCCAGCGGGGAAAGTGGGGCCTCGCCCCAGCATTTT CASGESGASPQHF
TRBJ1-1 once . TRBV10-3 TGTGCCATCAGTGAGTCGGATGTGGGGGGGACTGAAGCTTTCTTT CAISESDVGGTEAFF
TRBJ2-3 . TRBD2 TRBV18 TGTGCCAGCTCAGGGCTAGCGGGGGGGCCCGGAGATACGCAGTATTTT CASSGLAGGPGDTQYF
TRBJ1-6 . TRBD1 TRBV6-5 TGTGCCGAAGGGGGCGACAGACCTAATTCACCCCTCCACTTT CAEGGDRPNSPLHF
TRBJ2-7 . TRBD2 TRBV5-4 TGTGCCAGCAGCCGTAGCGGGAGGGACACCTACGAGCAGTACTTC CASSRSGRDTYEQYF
TRBJ2-1 . TRBD2 TRBV9 TGTGCCAGCAGCGTAGAGGCGGGAGGGCCCTACAATGAGCAGTTCTTC CASSVEAGGPYNEQFF
TRBJ2-2 . TRBD2 TRBV6-6 TGTGCCAGCAGTCCTCCAGGACTAGCGGTGGGCACCGGGGAGCTGTTTTTT CASSPPGLAVGTGELFF
TRBJ1-3 . . TRBV19 TGTGCCAGTAGAATTGACAGGAGACCTGGAAACACCATATATTTT CASRIDRRPGNTIYF
TRBJ2-2 . TRBD1 TRBV7-9 TGTGCCGCCGTAAAGGGGGCTTCGGGCACCGGGGAGCTGTTTTTT CAAVKGASGTGELFF
TRBJ2-1 few TRBD2 TRBV5-4 TGTGCCAGCAGCTGGGAGCGGGAGGGCCGGGATGAGCAGTTCTTC CASSWEREGRDEQFF
TRBJ2-1 . . TRBV11-2 TGTGCCAGCAGCCCCGACAGTTACAATGAGCAGTTCTTC CASSPDSYNEQFF
TRBJ2-1 . TRBD2 TRBV30 TGTGCCTGGGTCTGGGGGAGGGCCAATGAGCAGTTCTTC CAWVWGRANEQFF
TRBJ1-6 . TRBD1 TRBV10-3 TGTGCCATCAGTGACAAACCGACAGGGATGGGTTCACCCCTCCACTTT CAISDKPTGMGSPLHF
TRBJ1-5 . . TRBV27 TGTGCCAGCAGTTTAGGGGCAGCCCCTGGTCAGCCCCAGCATTTT CASSLGAAPGQPQHF
TRBJ2-7 once . TRBV5-1 TGCGCCAGCAGCCCTGACTCATCTGGAGGCCTTGTGCAGTACTTC CASSPDSSGGLVQYF
TRBJ2-7 . TRBD1 TRBV6-5 TGTGCCAGCAGGGACAGGGTGGGCGAGCAGTACTTC CASRDRVGEQYF
TRBJ1-1 . TRBD1 TRBV5-4 TGTGCCAGCAGCTTGGGGACAGGGGGTAACACTGAAGCTTTCTTT CASSLGTGGNTEAFF
TRBJ2-2 . TRBD1 TRBV19 TGTGCCACCCATGGGACAGGGTTGAACACCGGGGAGCTGTTTTTT CATHGTGLNTGELFF